One sample yielded the 18 T cell receptor beta chains listed below, sequenced in a study of blood T cell repertoires in COVID-19. Measured with immunoSEQ multiplex PCR; TCRdb has only the in-frame clones, and not every one. The table has over 120,000 clones, roughly 84% seen once. Sequenced material: peripheral blood. Source of these receptors: a human donor in a cohort sampled during active COVID-19.

V is TRBV19 and J is TRBJ1-1, with a tentative D call TRBD1 (6 bases). V gave up 2 bases and J gave up 1 base, with 8 bases separating them. The CDR3 runs to 14 residues. Germline V gene data show CDR1 as LNHDA and CDR2 as SQIVND (reference sequence). CDR3 nucleotide sequence: TGTGCCAGTAGTATAAAGACAGGGAACACTGAAGCTTTCTTT. Translation: CASSIKTGNTEAFF. Together with reference TRBV19 and TRBJ1-1, the CDR3 gives the full variable domain: DGGITQSPKYLFRKEGQNVTLSCEQNLNHDAMYWYRQDPGQGLRLIYYSQIVNDFQKGDIAEGYSVSREKKESFPLTVTSAQKNPTAFYLCASSIKTGNTEAFFGQGTRLTVV.

The chain joins TRBV7-9 to TRBJ1-1, with 8 bases that match TRBD1. V shed 4 bases and J 5 bases; nucleotides not matched to a gene: 3. CDR3 length: 13 residues. Germline loops: CDR1 SEHNR, CDR2 FQNEAQ (reference sequence). CDR3 DNA sequence: TGTGCCAGCAGCTCCCGGACAGGGACTGAAGCTTTCTTT. It yields the protein CASSSRTGTEAFF.

The chain joins TRBV11-3 to TRBJ2-5, with 10 bases aligning to TRBD2. Trimming cost V 3 bases and J 4 bases; bases outside gene matches: 8. The CDR3 loop spans 16 amino acids. Germline CDR1 is SGHNT and CDR2 is YENEEA. DNA for the CDR3: TGTGCCAGCAGCTTCAGGAGCGGGGGGGCCAGAGAGACCCAGTACTTC. It translates to CASSFRSGGARETQYF.

There are a few counts of this clone. The rearrangement uses TRBV4-3 and TRBJ1-2; tentative D call: TRBD1 (6 bases). Trimming cost V 3 bases and J 2 bases, with 13 bases left between them. This CDR3 is 15 amino acids long. The germline V gene has CDR1 LGHNA and CDR2 YSLEER. The CDR3, as DNA: TGCGCCAGCAGCCACGGATTACAGGGCAACTATGGCTACACCTTC. Translation: CASSHGLQGNYGYTF.

The rearrangement joins TRBV3-1 (or the pseudogene TRBV3-2) to TRBJ1-6; D is undetermined. V lost 4 bases, J lost 7 bases, and 8 bases lay in between. The CDR3 sequence is 13 residues long. Per germline, CDR1 LGHDT and CDR2 YNNKEL (reference sequence). The CDR3 spells CASSPSSNSPLHF. The CDR3 DNA reads TGTGCCAGCAGCCCTTCTTCGAATTCACCCCTCCACTTT.

The V and J genes are TRBV12-3 or TRBV12-4 and TRBJ2-3; D remains ambiguous. V lost 3 bases and J lost 6, with 10 bases in between. The CDR3 runs to 13 residues. The CDR3 DNA is TGTGCCAGCAGTTTGCCCCCCCGGGATACGCAGTATTTT. Amino acid sequence: CASSLPPRDTQYF.

V gene TRBV6-5 combines with J gene TRBJ1-2; 7 nucleotides agree with TRBD1. V was clipped by 0 bases and J by 8 bases; unmatched bases: 9. Germline CDR1 and CDR2: MNHEY and SVGAGI. The CDR3 extends over 15 amino acids. The CDR3 region has the DNA TGTGCCAGCAGTTACTCACCAGGGGGTGGTGTCGGCTACACCTTC. Its translation: CASSYSPGGGVGYTF.

J is TRBJ1-5 and V is TRBV19; 8 bases line up with TRBD1. This CDR3 contains 15 residues. Germline assignment: CDR1 LNHDA and CDR2 SQIVND (reference sequence). Germline trimming cut 9 bases from V and 4 bases from J; bases unmatched to any gene: 11. This chain's CDR3 is CASSGGANLNQPQHF. The CDR3 DNA follows: TGTGCCAGCTCAGGGGGCGCGAACCTGAATCAGCCCCAGCATTTT. Based on the CDR3 plus reference TRBV19 and TRBJ1-5, the full variable domain is DGGITQSPKYLFRKEGQNVTLSCEQNLNHDAMYWYRQDPGQGLRLIYYSQIVNDFQKGDIAEGYSVSREKKESFPLTVTSAQKNPTAFYLCASSGGANLNQPQHFGDGTRLSIL.

The rearrangement links TRBV3-1 (or the pseudogene TRBV3-2) to TRBJ2-1; TRBD1 might be the D (6 bases). Trimming shortened V by 3 bases and J by 1 base, and 10 bases separated the two germline ends. The length of the CDR3 is 15 residues. Germline values: CDR1 LGHDT, CDR2 YNNKEL (reference sequence). For the CDR3, the DNA is TGTGCCAGCAGCCATTCCAGGGGTTCCTACAATGAGCAGTTCTTC. It encodes CASSHSRGSYNEQFF.

The chain employs TRBV5-4 and TRBJ2-3; possible D gene TRBD2, 6 bases. CDR1 SGHNT and CDR2 YYREEE come from the germline V gene (reference sequence). The V gene lost 5 bases and the J gene lost 0 bases, with 10 bases spanning the gap. CDR3 length: 14 residues. The CDR3 sequence is CASRRDFSTDTQYF. CDR3 bases: TGTGCCAGCAGGAGGGACTTTAGCACAGATACGCAGTATTTT.

In DNA, the CDR3 is TGCAGCGTCCGATGGGACAGGGGGCTAGGCTACACCTTC. This codes for CSVRWDRGLGYTF. The rearrangement uses TRBV29-1 and TRBJ1-2, with 12 nucleotides matching TRBD1. The germline V gene has CDR1 SQVTM and CDR2 ANQGSEA. Losses at the gene ends were 6 bases for V and 8 bases for J; bases not matched to a gene: 7. The length of the CDR3 is 13 residues.

This clone was observed once. This sequence joins TRBV14 and TRBJ2-3, with 10 bases that match TRBD1. The CDR3 is 14 amino acids. The V segment lost 4 bases and the J segment 3 bases; nucleotides outside the gene matches: 1. CDR1 SGHDN and CDR2 FVKESK come from the germline V gene. The CDR3 DNA sequence: TGTGCCAGCAGCCGGGGACAGGGGACAGATACGCAGTATTTT. It codes for CASSRGQGTDTQYF.

The V call is TRBV19, the J call TRBJ2-1; 10 positions match TRBD2. This CDR3 contains 15 residues. CDR1 and CDR2 (germline): LNHDA, SQIVND (reference sequence). After removal of 3 bases from V and 7 bases from J, the junction contained 6 bases not matched to a gene. As DNA, the CDR3 is TGTGCCAGTAGTATCTCACTAGCGGGACAGAATGAGCAGTTCTTC. It translates to CASSISLAGQNEQFF.

This clone has at least ten counts. V is TRBV9 and J is TRBJ1-4; D perhaps matches TRBD1 (5 bases). Germline CDR1 and CDR2: SGDLS and YYNGEE. The CDR3 has 15 residues. V was trimmed by 5 bases and J by 5 bases, leaving 16 bases between them. CDR3 sequence: CASSPRGSVNEKLFF. The DNA of the CDR3 is TGTGCCAGCAGTCCAAGGGGTTCAGTGAATGAAAAACTGTTTTTT.

V is TRBV5-5 and J is TRBJ2-5, with 10 nucleotides matching TRBD2. After removal of 2 bases from V and 5 bases from J, the junction contained 3 bases not matched to a gene. Germline V gives CDR1 SGHKS, CDR2 YYEKEE (reference sequence). CDR3 size: 14 residues. This chain's CDR3 is CASSFKGLAETQYF. The CDR3 DNA reads TGTGCCAGCAGCTTTAAGGGACTAGCGGAGACCCAGTACTTC.

The chain employs TRBV7-8 and TRBJ1-1; TRBD1 matches at 8 bases. CDR1 SGHVS and CDR2 FQNEAQ come from the germline V gene. V was clipped by 3 bases and J by 3 bases; unmatched bases: 9. The CDR3 sequence is 16 residues long. CDR3: CASSLIGQGAYTEAFF. The CDR3 DNA reads as TGTGCCAGCAGCTTGATCGGACAGGGCGCGTACACTGAAGCTTTCTTT.

This chain links TRBV3-1 (or the pseudogene TRBV3-2) with TRBJ1-3, with D hard to call. The V and J ends lost 2 bases and 2 bases respectively, with 4 bases between them. The germline V gene encodes CDR1 LGHDT and CDR2 YNNKEL (reference sequence). This CDR3 spans 13 amino acids. CDR3 protein: CASSQLPGNTIYF. The DNA for the CDR3 is TGTGCCAGCAGCCAACTTCCTGGAAACACCATATATTTT.

The chain uses TRBV14 and TRBJ1-1; the match to TRBD1 covers 8 bases. The CDR3 is 13 residues long. V shed 6 bases, J shed 3 bases, and the junction held 3 bases outside the gene matches. Germline V CDR1 and CDR2: SGHDN, FVKESK. DNA for the CDR3: TGTGCCAGCAGACAGGGGGGTGACACTGAAGCTTTCTTT. This translates into CASRQGGDTEAFF.